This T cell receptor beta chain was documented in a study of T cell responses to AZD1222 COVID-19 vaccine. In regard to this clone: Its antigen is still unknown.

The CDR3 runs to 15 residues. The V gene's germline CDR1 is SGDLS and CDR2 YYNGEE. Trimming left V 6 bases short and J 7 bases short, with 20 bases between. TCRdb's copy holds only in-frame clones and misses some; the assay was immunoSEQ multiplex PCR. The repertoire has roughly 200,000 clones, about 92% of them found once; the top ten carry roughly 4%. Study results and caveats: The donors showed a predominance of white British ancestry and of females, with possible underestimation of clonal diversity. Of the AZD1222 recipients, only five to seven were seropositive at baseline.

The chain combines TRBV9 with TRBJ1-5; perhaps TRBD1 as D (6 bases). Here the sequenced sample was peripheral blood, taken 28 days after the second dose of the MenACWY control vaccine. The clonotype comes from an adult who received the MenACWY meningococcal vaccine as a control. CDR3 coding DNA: TGTGCCAGCATCTTTACAGGGTGGGCAAGCCAGCCCCAGCATTTT. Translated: CASIFTGWASQPQHF.